The text below deals with one TCR beta chain. This specimen belongs to a study of blood T cell repertoires in COVID-19. Measured with immunoSEQ multiplex PCR; TCRdb has only the in-frame clones, and not every one. The sample shows about 160,000 clones, 80% to 90% of them seen only once. Germline V gene data show CDR1 as SGHTA and CDR2 as FQGNSA. This CDR3 has 13 residues. V lost 2 bases and J lost 5, with 9 bases in between. This sequence originates from a man aged 18 to 30 with COVID-19, enrolled during active disease. The V gene is TRBV7-2, the J gene TRBJ1-1; no definite D call. The source material was peripheral blood. The DNA of the CDR3 is TGTGCCAGCAGCTTATTGACGGGGACTGAAGCTTTCTTT. Residues: CASSLLTGTEAFF.